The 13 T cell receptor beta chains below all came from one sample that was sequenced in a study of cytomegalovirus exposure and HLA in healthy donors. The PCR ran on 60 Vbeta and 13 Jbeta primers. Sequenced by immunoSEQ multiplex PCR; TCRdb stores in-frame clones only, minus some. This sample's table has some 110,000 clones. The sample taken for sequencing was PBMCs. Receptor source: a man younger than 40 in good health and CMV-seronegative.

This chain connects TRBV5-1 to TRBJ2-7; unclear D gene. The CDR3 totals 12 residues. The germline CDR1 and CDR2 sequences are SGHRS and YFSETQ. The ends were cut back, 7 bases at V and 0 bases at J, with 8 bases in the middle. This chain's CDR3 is CASAGASYEQYF. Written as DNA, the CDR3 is TGCGCCAGCGCCGGAGCCTCCTACGAGCAGTACTTC.

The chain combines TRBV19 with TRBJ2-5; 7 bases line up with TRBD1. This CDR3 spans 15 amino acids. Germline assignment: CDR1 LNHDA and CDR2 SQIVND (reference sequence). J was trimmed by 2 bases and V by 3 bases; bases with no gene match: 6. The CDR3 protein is CASSIRGQFQETQYF. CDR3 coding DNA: TGTGCCAGTAGTATTCGGGGACAGTTTCAAGAGACCCAGTACTTC.

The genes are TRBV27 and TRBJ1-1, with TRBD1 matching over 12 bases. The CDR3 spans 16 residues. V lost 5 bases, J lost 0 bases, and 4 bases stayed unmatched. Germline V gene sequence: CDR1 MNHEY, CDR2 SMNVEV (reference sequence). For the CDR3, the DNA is TGTGCCAGCAGTCTGGGACAGGGGGCGATGAACACTGAAGCTTTCTTT. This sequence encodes CASSLGQGAMNTEAFF.

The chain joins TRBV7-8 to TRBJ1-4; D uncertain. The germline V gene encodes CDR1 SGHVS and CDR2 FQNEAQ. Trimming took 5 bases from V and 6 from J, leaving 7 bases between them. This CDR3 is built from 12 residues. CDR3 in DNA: TGTGCCAGCAGCGCCCAGTATGAAAAACTGTTTTTT. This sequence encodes CASSAQYEKLFF.

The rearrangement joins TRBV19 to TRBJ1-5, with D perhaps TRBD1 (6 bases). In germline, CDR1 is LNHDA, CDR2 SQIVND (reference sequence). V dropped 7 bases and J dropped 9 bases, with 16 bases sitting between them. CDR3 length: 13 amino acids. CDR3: CASKWEGVAPQHF. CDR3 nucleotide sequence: TGTGCCAGTAAGTGGGAGGGGGTTGCGCCCCAGCATTTT.

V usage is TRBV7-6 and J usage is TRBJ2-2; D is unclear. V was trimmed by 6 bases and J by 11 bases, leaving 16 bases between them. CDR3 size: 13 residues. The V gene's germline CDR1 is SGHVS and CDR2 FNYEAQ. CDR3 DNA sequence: TGTGCCAGCAGTTATACCTCTGCGGATGAGCTGTTTTTT. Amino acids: CASSYTSADELFF.

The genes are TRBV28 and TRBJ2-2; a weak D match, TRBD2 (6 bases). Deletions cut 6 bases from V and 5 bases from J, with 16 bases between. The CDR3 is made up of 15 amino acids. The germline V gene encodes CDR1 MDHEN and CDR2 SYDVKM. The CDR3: CASRPGVVSTGELFF. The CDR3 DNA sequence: TGTGCCAGCAGACCGGGAGTAGTCTCAACCGGGGAGCTGTTTTTT. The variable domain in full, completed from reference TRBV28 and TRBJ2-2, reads DVKVTQSSRYLVKRTGEKVFLECVQDMDHENMFWYRQDPGLGLRLIYFSYDVKMKEKGDIPEGYSVSREKKERFSLILESASTNQTSMYLCASRPGVVSTGELFFGEGSRLTVL.

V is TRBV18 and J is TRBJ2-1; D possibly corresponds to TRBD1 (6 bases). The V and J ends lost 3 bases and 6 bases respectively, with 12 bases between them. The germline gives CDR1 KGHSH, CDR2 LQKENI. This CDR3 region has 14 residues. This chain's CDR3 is CASSPAGDRNEQFF. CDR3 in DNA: TGTGCCAGCTCACCGGCAGGGGATCGCAATGAGCAGTTCTTC.

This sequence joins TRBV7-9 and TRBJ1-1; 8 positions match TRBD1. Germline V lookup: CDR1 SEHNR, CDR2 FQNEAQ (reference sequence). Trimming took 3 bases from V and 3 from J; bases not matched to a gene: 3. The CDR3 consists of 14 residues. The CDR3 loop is CASSLDRAYTEAFF. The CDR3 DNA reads TGTGCCAGCAGCTTGGACAGGGCTTACACTGAAGCTTTCTTT.

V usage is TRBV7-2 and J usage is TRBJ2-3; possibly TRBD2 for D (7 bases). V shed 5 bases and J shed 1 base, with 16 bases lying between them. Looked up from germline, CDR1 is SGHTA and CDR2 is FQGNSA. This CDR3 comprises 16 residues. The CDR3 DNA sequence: TGTGCCAGCAGCAAGGGGGACGGGGGGCGCACAGATACGCAGTATTTT. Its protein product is CASSKGDGGRTDTQYF.

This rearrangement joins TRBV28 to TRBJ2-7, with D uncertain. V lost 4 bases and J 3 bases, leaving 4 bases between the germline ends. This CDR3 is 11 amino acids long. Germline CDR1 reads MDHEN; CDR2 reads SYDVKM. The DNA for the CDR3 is TGTGCCAGCAGTTCGTACTACGAGCAGTACTTC. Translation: CASSSYYEQYF.

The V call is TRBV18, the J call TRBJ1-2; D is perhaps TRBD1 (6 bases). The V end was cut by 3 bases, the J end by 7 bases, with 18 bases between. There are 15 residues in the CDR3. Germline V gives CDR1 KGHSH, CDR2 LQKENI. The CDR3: CASSPPPQGGGGYTF. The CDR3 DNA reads TGTGCCAGCTCACCTCCCCCCCAGGGAGGGGGTGGCTACACCTTC.

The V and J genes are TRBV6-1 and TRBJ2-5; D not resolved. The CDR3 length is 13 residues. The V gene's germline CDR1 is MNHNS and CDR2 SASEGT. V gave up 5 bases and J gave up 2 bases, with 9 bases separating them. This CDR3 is CASSKYPQETQYF. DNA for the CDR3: TGTGCCAGCAGTAAATATCCTCAAGAGACCCAGTACTTC.